These 10 T cell receptor beta chains share one sample of origin, sequenced in a study of T cell repertoires in cytomegalovirus infection. TCRdb itself ran the reads through MiXCR, one entry per CDR3 protein. Here the sample spans fewer than 550,000 distinct CDR3 sequences, approximately 33% being singletons. Material: PBMCs. Every receptor here comes from a human donor in good health (CMV status not recorded). Some clones in this sample may be carry-over from other donors' samples.

About this clonotype: A read error is possible here, since a much larger clone lies one base away. The V call is TRBV6-6, the J call TRBJ1-5; D unclear. CDR1 is MNHNY, CDR2 SVGAGI, per germline (reference sequence). Trimming removed 0 bases at V and 11 bases at J, with 14 bases between. The CDR3 has 14 amino acids. CDR3 in DNA: TGTGCCAGCAGTTACTCGGCAGGCCCGAGGGCCCAGCATTTT. Its protein is CASSYSAGPRAQHF.

This sequence joins TRBV7-6 and TRBJ1-2; 7 nucleotides align to TRBD1. Germline CDR1 reads SGHVS; CDR2 reads FNYEAQ. V lost 6 bases and J lost 5; bases outside the gene matches: 3. The CDR3 runs to 12 residues. For the CDR3, the DNA is TGTGCCAGCAGTTGGGGACAGTATGGCTACACCTTC. It specifies CASSWGQYGYTF.

J is TRBJ1-1 and V is TRBV28; D ambiguous. The V gene lost 6 bases and the J gene lost 3 bases, with 26 bases spanning the gap. Germline lookup yields CDR1 MDHEN and CDR2 SYDVKM. CDR3 length: 18 residues. CDR3 in DNA: TGTGCCAGCAGCACCCGGACGAAGGTAAATTTAAGGGACACTGAAGCTTTCTTT. It is translated as CASSTRTKVNLRDTEAFF. The variable domain in full, completed from reference TRBV28 and TRBJ1-1, reads DVKVTQSSRYLVKRTGEKVFLECVQDMDHENMFWYRQDPGLGLRLIYFSYDVKMKEKGDIPEGYSVSREKKERFSLILESASTNQTSMYLCASSTRTKVNLRDTEAFFGQGTRLTVV.

This sequence joins TRBV15 and TRBJ2-2, with a tentative D call TRBD2 (6 bases). The CDR3 spans 15 residues. Per the germline V gene, CDR1 is LNHNV and CDR2 is YYDKDF (reference sequence). The V gene lost 2 bases and the J gene lost 5 bases, with 12 bases spanning the gap. CDR3 sequence: CATSRPGDGTGELFF. CDR3 sequence (DNA): TGTGCCACCAGCAGACCGGGGGACGGGACCGGGGAGCTGTTTTTT.

Regarding this clonotype: A read error may account for a junction end that differs from germline. The chain employs TRBV29-1 and TRBJ1-1; 12 nucleotides line up with TRBD1. The CDR3 runs 14 residues. Germline lookup yields CDR1 SQVTM and CDR2 ANQGSEA. The CDR3 spells CRVSFGTGGTEDFF. In nucleotides, the CDR3 is TGCCGCGTTTCCTTCGGGACAGGGGGCACTGAAGATTTCTTT.

This clonotype was seen only a few times. CDR3 in amino acids: CATSAFRGGYNEQFF. CDR3 DNA sequence: TGTGCCACCAGTGCCTTTCGGGGGGGTTACAATGAGCAGTTCTTC. The rearrangement uses TRBV24-1 and TRBJ2-1, with 8 bases that match TRBD2. Per the germline V gene, CDR1 is KGHDR and CDR2 is SFDVKD. The CDR3 contains 15 residues. Trimming removed 5 bases from V and 4 bases from J; junction bases left unmatched: 6.

V gene TRBV4-2 combines with J gene TRBJ2-5; D unclear. V dropped 7 bases and J dropped 0 bases, with 15 bases sitting between them. Germline assignment: CDR1 LGHNA and CDR2 YNFKEQ. The CDR3 runs 15 residues. CDR3 coding DNA: TGTGCCAGCATCCTATTGTTGGGTGACCAAGAGACCCAGTACTTC. Amino acid sequence: CASILLLGDQETQYF.

The chain recombines TRBV4-1 with TRBJ1-5, with no clear D. The CDR3 is 15 amino acids. Trimming shortened V by 2 bases and J by 7 bases, and 15 bases separated the two germline ends. CDR1 and CDR2 from the germline V gene are MGHRA and YSYEKL. The CDR3 nucleotides are TGCGCCAGCAGCCAACTGGGGATGGAAGGACAGCCCCAGCATTTT. Amino acid sequence: CASSQLGMEGQPQHF.

Of note for this clonotype: A much more abundant neighbour one base away suggests this may be a read error. The conserved phenylalanine or tryptophan normally closing the CDR3 is absent here, so this likely arose from a read error. The gene calls are TRBV7-3 and TRBJ2-7; D gene unclear. Germline values: CDR1 SGHTA, CDR2 FQGTGA. Between the trimmed V and J ends, which lost 0 bases and 4 bases, there was a span of 4 bases. The CDR3 runs 12 residues. CDR3 loop: CASSLTQYEQYL. The DNA for the CDR3 is TGTGCCAGCAGCTTAACGCAGTACGAGCAGTACTTA.

This clonotype was seen only a few times. This chain connects TRBV7-8 to TRBJ1-2, with 11 bases fitting TRBD1. Germline V CDR1 and CDR2: SGHVS, FQNEAQ. Losses at the gene ends were 4 bases for V and 3 bases for J; bases not matched to a gene: 10. The CDR3 runs to 17 residues. CDR3 sequence reads: CASSSLGWTGGDYGYTF. The CDR3 DNA is TGTGCCAGCAGCTCCCTGGGGTGGACAGGGGGCGACTATGGCTACACCTTC.